The following is a T cell receptor beta chain sequence with its context. This sample was included in a study of shared T cell receptors in the human thymus. This table comes from immunoSEQ multiplex PCR, and its TCRdb copy is limited to in-frame clones, with some not included. Of about 660,000 clones in the sample, 88% are singletons; the top ten hold about 0.01%. These same data were also listed under a study on human thymus T cells. That report notes: Healthy Finnish infants having corrective surgery for congenital heart defects served as donors. It was from resections taken during corrective heart surgery that the thymus tissue came. An apparent bias in V and J gene usage was seen in thymic and blood repertoires. Unrelated individuals were reported by related research to share highly overlapping thymic repertoires.

The receptor was isolated from a boy in the first two years of life with a congenital heart defect. The specimen was thymocytes.

CDR3 DNA: TGCGCCAGCAGCCAGGTCTGGGCCCCACCGATCCAGCATTTT. It is translated as CASSQVWAPPIQHF. The V gene is TRBV4-3, the J gene TRBJ1-5; D uncertain. This CDR3 has 14 amino acids. The germline V and J ends were trimmed by 3 bases and 12 bases, with 18 bases remaining between them. Per the germline V gene, CDR1 is LGHNA and CDR2 is YSLEER.